The subject of this entry is one T cell receptor (beta chain). What it recognizes is unknown. This sample is drawn from a study of cytomegalovirus exposure and HLA in healthy donors. Study details: About 84% of some 390 genotyped donors fell in the Caucasian-associated ancestry cluster. Whole-study results and caveats: The authors listed 180 or so TCR beta chains as cytomegalovirus-associated.

The PCR had 60 Vbeta and 13 Jbeta primers. Study processing details: A later analysis counted 70 million to 85 million unique TCR beta chains, 9.5 million to 13 million shared. Generated by immunoSEQ multiplex PCR, the TCRdb table keeps only in-frame clones and is missing some. For V, J and clone size, that table is used; D and trimming come from the DNA. The sample carries 65,000 to 70,000 clones, 65% to 70% recorded once. Germline CDR1 GTSNPN, CDR2 SVGIG (reference sequence). Germline trimming cut 8 bases from V and 5 bases from J; bases unmatched to any gene: 9. The CDR3 spans 14 residues. The sample was PBMCs. J is TRBJ2-7 and V is TRBV30; 13 nucleotides agree with TRBD2. This TCR derives from a woman in her twenties or thirties in good health and CMV-seronegative. The CDR3 sequence: CARLLAGGPNEQYF. The CDR3 DNA reads TGTGCCCGGCTACTAGCGGGGGGGCCGAACGAGCAGTACTTC.